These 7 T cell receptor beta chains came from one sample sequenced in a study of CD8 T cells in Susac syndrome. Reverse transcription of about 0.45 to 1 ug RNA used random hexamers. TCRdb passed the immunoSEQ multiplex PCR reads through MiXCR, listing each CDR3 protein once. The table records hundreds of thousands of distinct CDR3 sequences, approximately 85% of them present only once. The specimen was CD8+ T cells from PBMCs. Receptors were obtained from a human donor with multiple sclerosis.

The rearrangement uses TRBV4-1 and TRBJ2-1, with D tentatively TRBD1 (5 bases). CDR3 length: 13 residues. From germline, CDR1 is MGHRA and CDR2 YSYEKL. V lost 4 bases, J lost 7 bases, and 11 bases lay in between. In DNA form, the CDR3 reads TGCGCCAGCAGCCTAGGGGCTAGGAATGAGCAGTTCTTC. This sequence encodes CASSLGARNEQFF.

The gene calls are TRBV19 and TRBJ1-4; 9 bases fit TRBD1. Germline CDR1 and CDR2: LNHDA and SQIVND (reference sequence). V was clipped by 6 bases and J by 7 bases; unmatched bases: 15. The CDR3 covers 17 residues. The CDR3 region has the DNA TGTGCCAGTAGAACTCTCTACCCGGGACAGGGAGGTGAAAAACTGTTTTTT. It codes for CASRTLYPGQGGEKLFF.

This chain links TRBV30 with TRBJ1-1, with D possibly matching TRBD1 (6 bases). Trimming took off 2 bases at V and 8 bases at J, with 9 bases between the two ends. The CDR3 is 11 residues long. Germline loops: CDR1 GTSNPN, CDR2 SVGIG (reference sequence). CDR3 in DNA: TGTGCCTGGAGTCCGGGACAAGAAGCTTTCTTT. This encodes CAWSPGQEAFF.

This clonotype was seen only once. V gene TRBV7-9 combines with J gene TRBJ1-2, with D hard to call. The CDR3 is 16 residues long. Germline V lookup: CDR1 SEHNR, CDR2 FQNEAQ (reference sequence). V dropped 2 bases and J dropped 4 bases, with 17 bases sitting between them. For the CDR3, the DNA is TGTGCCAGCAGCTTATCCTGGGATTATGCGGCCTATGGCTACACCTTC. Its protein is CASSLSWDYAAYGYTF.

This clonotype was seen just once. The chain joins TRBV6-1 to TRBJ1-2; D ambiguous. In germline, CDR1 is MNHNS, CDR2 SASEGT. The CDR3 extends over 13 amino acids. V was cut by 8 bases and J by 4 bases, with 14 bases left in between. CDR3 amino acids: CASLLTDPYGYTF. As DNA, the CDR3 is TGTGCCAGCCTGTTAACGGATCCCTATGGCTACACCTTC.

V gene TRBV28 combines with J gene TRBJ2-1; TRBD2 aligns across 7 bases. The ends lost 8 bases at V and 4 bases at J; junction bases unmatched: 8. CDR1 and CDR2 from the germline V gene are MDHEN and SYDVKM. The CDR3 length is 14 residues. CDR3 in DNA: TGTGCCAGCCGGTCCCTAGCGGATTACAATGAGCAGTTCTTC. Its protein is CASRSLADYNEQFF.

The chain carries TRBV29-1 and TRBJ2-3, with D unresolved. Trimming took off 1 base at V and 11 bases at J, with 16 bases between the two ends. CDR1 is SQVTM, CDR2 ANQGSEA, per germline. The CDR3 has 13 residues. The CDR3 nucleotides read TGCAGCGTTGAAGCCGCAAGCGAAGTAGGGCAGTATTTT. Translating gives CSVEAASEVGQYF.